Listed below are T cell receptor beta chains from one sample, sequenced in a study of Graves' ophthalmopathy and Graves' hyperthyroidism. Each CDR3 protein is one row after TCRdb ran MiXCR on the multiplex PCR reads. The sample gives about 480,000 distinct CDR3 sequences, about an eighth of which show up once; around 9.8% is in the top ten. Source material: blood. The receptors originated from a woman aged 25 to 39 with Graves' ophthalmopathy. Both conserved end residues are part of each CDR3. Fields, in order: clone size, V gene, J gene, D gene, CDR3 protein, CDR3 DNA. The D gene is left open where the match is weak. Expanded clones get a size class; other rows say once, few or many, or leave the size out.

clone size: many; V gene: TRBV7-9; J gene: TRBJ2-2; D gene: -; CDR3 protein: CASSLLRANTGELFF; CDR3 DNA: TGTGCCAGCAGCTTACTCCGCGCGAACACCGGGGAGCTGTTTTTT
clone size: few; V gene: TRBV19; J gene: TRBJ1-5; D gene: -; CDR3 protein: CARSITRGGPQHF; CDR3 DNA: TGTGCCCGTAGTATAACTCGGGGAGGGCCCCAGCATTTT
clone size: -; V gene: TRBV13; J gene: TRBJ2-5; D gene: -; CDR3 protein: CASSFYVGGGKETQYF; CDR3 DNA: TGTGCCAGCAGCTTTTATGTGGGGGGAGGAAAAGAGACCCAGTACTTC
clone size: -; V gene: TRBV12-5; J gene: TRBJ2-2; D gene: TRBD2; CDR3 protein: CASGSQTSDPTGELFF; CDR3 DNA: TGTGCTAGTGGTTCTCAGACTAGCGATCCCACCGGGGAGCTGTTTTTT
clone size: few; V gene: TRBV5-1; J gene: TRBJ1-1; D gene: -; CDR3 protein: CASSKDRLNTEAFF; CDR3 DNA: TGCGCCAGCAGCAAAGACAGGCTGAACACTGAAGCTTTCTTT
clone size: many; V gene: TRBV11-2; J gene: TRBJ2-7; D gene: TRBD2; CDR3 protein: CASSLDRPSGGYRRYEQYF; CDR3 DNA: TGTGCCAGCAGCTTAGATAGGCCTAGCGGGGGCTACAGGCGGTACGAGCAGTACTTC
clone size: many; V gene: TRBV12-3/TRBV12-4; J gene: TRBJ1-1; D gene: -; CDR3 protein: CASSLALTENTEAFF; CDR3 DNA: TGTGCCAGCAGTTTAGCCCTAACAGAGAACACTGAAGCTTTCTTT
clone size: -; V gene: TRBV12-3/TRBV12-4; J gene: TRBJ1-2; D gene: -; CDR3 protein: CASSPHRVEYGYTF; CDR3 DNA: TGTGCCAGCAGCCCCCACAGGGTCGAGTATGGCTACACCTTC
clone size: many; V gene: TRBV12-3/TRBV12-4; J gene: TRBJ1-1; D gene: -; CDR3 protein: CASRMTDTEAFF; CDR3 DNA: TGTGCCAGCAGGATGACAGACACTGAAGCTTTCTTT
clone size: -; V gene: TRBV19; J gene: TRBJ2-2; D gene: -; CDR3 protein: CASSIQGVGELFF; CDR3 DNA: TGTGCCAGTAGTATCCAGGGAGTCGGGGAGCTGTTTTTT